Reported below is one T cell receptor (beta chain). Antigen unknown. CDR1 SGHTA and CDR2 FQGNSA come from the germline V gene. The CDR3 is made up of 12 amino acids. In a multiplex PCR, 32 V and 13 J primers amplified TCR beta CDR3. TCRdb used MiXCR to reprocess the multiplex PCR reads, holding one entry per CDR3 protein. The table records roughly 3,500 distinct CDR3 sequences, more than 50% of them present only once. This specimen comes from a study of immune heterogeneity within non-small cell lung tumors. About the study: Histologically, a handful of tumors were squamous cell carcinomas and more than 9 were non-squamous carcinomas. The remaining 1 tumor was not otherwise specified.

Samples each supplied about 600 ng of bulk tumor genomic DNA as template. During surgery, several far-apart biopsies were obtained from every primary tumor. The cohort was untreated, with newly diagnosed non-small cell lung cancer undergoing curative surgery. Those donating were patients (newly diagnosed with non-small cell lung cancer) who were having surgery with curative intent. General study points: A significant, moderate positive correlation (R 0.3 to 0.35) linked local T-cell clonality and tumor mutational burden.

Material: lung tumor tissue. This TCR was sampled from a man in his sixties with non-small cell lung cancer. This chain joins TRBV7-2 and TRBJ2-3; perhaps D is TRBD1 or TRBD2 (5 bases each). The DNA end is more similar to TRBJ2-1, so the J call may be wrong. CDR3 sequence reads: CASSPGAGEQFF. CDR3 sequence (DNA): TGTGCCAGCAGCCCTGGGGCGGGCGAGCAGTTCTTC.